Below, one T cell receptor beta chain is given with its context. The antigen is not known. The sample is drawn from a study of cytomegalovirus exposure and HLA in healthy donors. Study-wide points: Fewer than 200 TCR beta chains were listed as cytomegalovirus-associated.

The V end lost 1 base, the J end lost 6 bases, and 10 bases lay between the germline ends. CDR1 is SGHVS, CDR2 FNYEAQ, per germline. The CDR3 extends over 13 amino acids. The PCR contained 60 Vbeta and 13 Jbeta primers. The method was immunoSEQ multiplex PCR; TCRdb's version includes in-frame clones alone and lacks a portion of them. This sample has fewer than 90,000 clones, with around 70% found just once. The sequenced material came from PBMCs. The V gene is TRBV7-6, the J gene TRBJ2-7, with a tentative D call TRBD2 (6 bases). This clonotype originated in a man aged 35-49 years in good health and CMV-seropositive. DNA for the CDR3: TGTGCCAGCAGCTTAGAATCCGGGGGCGAGCAGTACTTC. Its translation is CASSLESGGEQYF.